This T cell receptor beta chain was found in a study of T cells in localized non-small cell lung cancer. Study observations and caveats: Because only a single region of the tumor was sequenced, heterogeneity remains possible.

The germline V and J ends were trimmed by 5 bases and 0 bases, with 19 bases remaining between them. This CDR3 contains 18 residues. The germline V gene encodes CDR1 SGHVS and CDR2 FNYEAQ. The repertoire was sequenced with immunoSEQ multiplex PCR; TCRdb's copy has only in-frame clones and lacks some. The sample records about 83,000 clones, around 80% being singletons. Only a few counts were recorded for this clone. Its antigen is currently unknown. The sequence came from a female donor older than 55 with stage I lung adenocarcinoma. The source was peripheral blood, collected before any cancer treatment. The rearrangement uses TRBV7-6 and TRBJ2-2; a possible D gene is TRBD1 (5 bases). The CDR3 DNA is TGTGCCAGCAGCCGCGCTAGTAGACAGCCGACGAACACCGGGGAGCTGTTTTTT. Its translation: CASSRASRQPTNTGELFF. Combining the CDR3 with reference TRBV7-6 and TRBJ2-2 gives the whole variable domain GAGVSQSPRYKVTKRGQDVALRCDPISGHVSLYWYRQALGQGPEFLTYFNYEAQQDKSGLPNDRFSAERPEGSISTLTIQRTEQRDSAMYRCASSRASRQPTNTGELFFGEGSRLTVL.